A single sample is the source of the 31 T cell receptor beta chains below, sequenced in a study of cytomegalovirus exposure and HLA in healthy donors. Using immunoSEQ multiplex PCR, the repertoire was profiled, and TCRdb retains in-frame clones only, with some absent. The table includes some 350,000 clones, 75% to 90% detected once. Sequences were obtained from PBMCs. The receptor set was obtained from a woman in her twenties or thirties in good health and CMV-seropositive.

The chain employs TRBV7-6 and TRBJ2-7, with TRBD2 as a possible D gene (6 bases). There are 15 residues in the CDR3. The germline CDR1 and CDR2 sequences are SGHVS and FNYEAQ. V lost 5 bases and J lost 2, with 16 bases in between. The CDR3 spells CASSAGPSATYEQYF. The CDR3 nucleotides read TGTGCCAGCAGCGCGGGACCGAGTGCCACCTACGAGCAGTACTTC.

The rearrangement uses TRBV9 and TRBJ2-7; 11 bases line up with TRBD1. Germline V gene sequence: CDR1 SGDLS, CDR2 YYNGEE. V lost 4 bases to trimming and J lost 2 bases; unmatched junction nucleotides: 11. CDR3 size: 17 residues. CDR3 sequence reads: CASSPRRGTGGAYEQYF. CDR3 in DNA: TGTGCCAGCAGCCCTCGACGAGGGACAGGGGGTGCCTACGAGCAGTACTTC.

The rearrangement joins TRBV21-1 to TRBJ2-5; no DNA check was done on the table's D call, TRBD1. TRBV21-1 is classified as a pseudogene. The CDR3 spans 15 residues. The CDR3 DNA is TGTGCCAGCAGCACCGTGGACAGGGACCAAGAGACCCAGTACTTC. Its translation: CASSTVDRDQETQYF.

This clone was counted a single time. The chain has TRBV30 and TRBJ2-7; 8 bases map to TRBD1. CDR1 is GTSNPN and CDR2 is SVGIG in the germline V gene (reference sequence). With 0 bases clipped from V and 7 bases from J, the junction kept 14 bases outside the gene matches. The CDR3 runs to 16 residues. The CDR3 DNA reads TGTGCCTGGAGTGTTGGTTGGGACAGGTCCTCGAGGGAGCAGTACTTC. Translating it yields CAWSVGWDRSSREQYF. The whole variable domain, filled in from reference TRBV30 and TRBJ2-7, reads SQTIHQWPATLVQPVGSPLSLECTVEGTSNPNLYWYRQAAGRGLQLLFYSVGIGQISSEVPQNLSASRPQDRQFILSSKKLLLSDSGFYLCAWSVGWDRSSREQYFGPGTRLTVT.

This chain links TRBV4-1 with TRBJ1-2; D not certain. Germline V gene data show CDR1 as MGHRA and CDR2 as YSYEKL. Trimming cost V 0 bases and J 7 bases, with 9 bases left between them. The CDR3 runs to 13 residues. The CDR3 DNA is TGCGCCAGCAGCCAAGATGGGCGAGGTGGCTACACCTTC. Its translation is CASSQDGRGGYTF.

The gene calls are TRBV5-6 and TRBJ2-1; D is tentatively TRBD1 or TRBD2 (5 bases each). This CDR3 region has 17 residues. The V end lost 1 base, the J end lost 4 bases, and 18 bases lay between the germline ends. The germline V gene has CDR1 SGHDT and CDR2 YYEEEE. Here the CDR3 reads CASSLTGLGVSYNEQFF. In nucleotides, the CDR3 is TGTGCCAGCAGCTTGACTGGCCTGGGGGTTAGTTACAATGAGCAGTTCTTC.

The genes are TRBV30 and TRBJ1-5, with 7 bases identical to TRBD1. The CDR3 runs 13 residues. After removal of 5 bases from V and 0 bases from J, the junction contained 1 base not matched to a gene. Germline V gene lookup returns CDR1 GTSNPN and CDR2 SVGIG (reference sequence). CDR3 nucleotides: TGTGCCTGGGGGACAGTTAGCAATCAGCCCCAGCATTTT. It translates to CAWGTVSNQPQHF.

This sequence joins TRBV30 and TRBJ1-2; no firm D call. The ends were cut back, 0 bases at V and 4 bases at J, with 9 bases in the middle. Germline CDR1 is GTSNPN and CDR2 is SVGIG (reference sequence). CDR3 length equals 13 residues. The CDR3 spells CAWSVPSFYGYTF. The CDR3 nucleotides are TGTGCCTGGAGTGTACCCAGTTTCTATGGCTACACCTTC.

This clone was observed a few times. The genes are TRBV29-1 and TRBJ1-2; a weak D match, TRBD1 (5 bases). This CDR3 contains 10 residues. Germline V CDR1 and CDR2: SQVTM, ANQGSEA. V was clipped by 6 bases and J by 8 bases, with 10 bases between them. This CDR3 reads CSVGDVGYTF. As DNA, the CDR3 is TGCAGCGTGGGGGACGTCGGCTACACCTTC.

V usage is TRBV13 and J usage is TRBJ2-7; 8 positions agree with TRBD2. This CDR3 is built from 12 residues. Trimming at V came to 8 bases and at J to 3 bases, leaving 3 bases not matched to a gene. From germline, CDR1 is PRHDT and CDR2 FYEKMQ (reference sequence). As DNA, the CDR3 is TGTGCCAGCTCCGGGACTAGCTACGAGCAGTACTTC. It codes for CASSGTSYEQYF.

CDR3 in amino acids: CASSLLRQASYEQYF. CDR3 in DNA: TGTGCCAGCAGCTTACTTCGACAGGCATCCTACGAGCAGTACTTC. This chain connects TRBV11-1 to TRBJ2-7; D perhaps matches TRBD1 (6 bases). The CDR3 totals 15 residues. V gave up 2 bases and J gave up 1 base, with 12 bases separating them. Germline CDR1 is SGHAT and CDR2 is FQDESV (reference sequence). Full variable domain (outside the CDR3, taken from reference TRBV11-1 and TRBJ2-7): EAEVAQSPRYKITEKSQAVAFWCDPISGHATLYWYRQILGQGPELLVQFQDESVVDDSQLPKDRFSAERLKGVDSTLKIQPAELGDSAMYLCASSLLRQASYEQYFGPGTRLTVT.

The CDR3 nucleotides read TGTGCCAGCAGTGTCGCCGGCGACTATGGCTACACCTTC. This gives the protein CASSVAGDYGYTF. The genes are TRBV6-1 and TRBJ1-2; D ambiguous. Germline V gene lookup returns CDR1 MNHNS and CDR2 SASEGT. This CDR3 is 13 amino acids long. V shed 4 bases and J shed 3 bases, with 9 bases lying between them.

The genes are TRBV5-1 and TRBJ1-4; no definite D call. This CDR3 region has 14 residues. CDR1 and CDR2 from the germline V gene are SGHRS and YFSETQ. V lost 4 bases and J lost 12, with 19 bases in between. The CDR3, as DNA: TGCGCCAGCAGCGACCTCTGGGCCCTTGGGGAACTGTTTTTT. Translation: CASSDLWALGELFF. Complete variable domain (other parts from reference TRBV5-1 and TRBJ1-4): KAGVTQTPRYLIKTRGQQVTLSCSPISGHRSVSWYQQTPGQGLQFLFEYFSETQRNKGNFPGRFSGRQFSNSRSEMNVSTLELGDSALYLCASSDLWALGELFFGSGTQLSVL.

This clone was seen a handful of times. Other nucleotide sequences from this sample produce the same CDR3. The rearrangement joins TRBV5-6 to TRBJ2-7; D gene unclear. The V end was cut by 0 bases, the J end by 0 bases, with 4 bases between. Germline loops: CDR1 SGHDT, CDR2 YYEEEE. This CDR3 has 13 residues. In nucleotides, the CDR3 is TGTGCCAGCAGCTTGGGCCGCTCCTACGAGCAGTACTTC. This sequence encodes CASSLGRSYEQYF.

This chain links TRBV30 with TRBJ2-7; D uncertain. V was pared by 3 bases and J by 3 bases, with 12 bases between. Germline loops: CDR1 GTSNPN, CDR2 SVGIG (reference sequence). There are 13 residues in the CDR3. In DNA form, the CDR3 reads TGTGCCTGGAGGCAGAAGATTGGCTACGAGCAGTACTTC. This sequence encodes CAWRQKIGYEQYF.

The chain recombines TRBV27 with TRBJ1-2; maybe TRBD1 (6 bases). Germline CDR1 reads MNHEY; CDR2 reads SMNVEV (reference sequence). Trimming took 5 bases from V and 2 from J, leaving 15 bases between them. This CDR3 has 15 residues. The CDR3 DNA reads TGTGCCAGCAGTCCGATCCTCGACAGGAACTATGGCTACACCTTC. Translated, it gives CASSPILDRNYGYTF.

The chain is built from TRBV11-1 and TRBJ2-1, with TRBD2 matching 8 bases. This CDR3 is 17 amino acids long. Germline CDR1 and CDR2: SGHAT and FQDESV (reference sequence). After removal of 0 bases from V and 1 base from J, the junction contained 5 bases not matched to a gene. CDR3 residues: CASSLARAGASYNEQFF. The CDR3 nucleotides are TGTGCCAGCAGCTTAGCCCGAGCGGGAGCTTCCTACAATGAGCAGTTCTTC.

This clone was counted at least ten times. The chain uses TRBV2 and TRBJ1-5; D is uncertain. Germline loops: CDR1 SNHLY, CDR2 FYNNEI. The CDR3 contains 15 residues. Trimming removed 4 bases at V and 3 bases at J, with 13 bases between. The DNA for the CDR3 is TGTGCCAGCAGTGGTCAGGCCTCATACAATCAGCCCCAGCATTTT. Its translation is CASSGQASYNQPQHF.

The table lists this clone with a count of one. V gene TRBV4-1 combines with J gene TRBJ2-7; 10 bases agree with TRBD1. CDR1 is MGHRA and CDR2 is YSYEKL in the germline V gene. The CDR3 is 15 amino acids. Germline trimming cut 0 bases from V and 6 bases from J; bases unmatched to any gene: 5. The chain's CDR3 is CASSQETGGLGEQYF. The CDR3 DNA reads TGCGCCAGCAGCCAAGAGACAGGGGGCCTGGGCGAGCAGTACTTC.

This clone was seen many times. The V gene is TRBV9, the J gene TRBJ2-2; D is unresolved. The ends were cut back, 4 bases at V and 2 bases at J, with 12 bases in the middle. This CDR3 is 15 amino acids long. The germline V gene has CDR1 SGDLS and CDR2 YYNGEE. The CDR3 DNA reads as TGTGCCAGCAGCCGGACCGATCATAACACCGGGGAGCTGTTTTTT. Its protein is CASSRTDHNTGELFF.

This chain connects TRBV15 to TRBJ2-7, with 8 positions matching TRBD1. The ends lost 1 base at V and 0 bases at J; junction bases unmatched: 5. The CDR3 spans 16 residues. Germline CDR1 LNHNV, CDR2 YYDKDF (reference sequence). The CDR3 sequence is CATSRGQGIDSYEQYF. As DNA, the CDR3 is TGTGCCACCAGCAGAGGACAGGGGATCGACTCCTACGAGCAGTACTTC. The whole variable domain, filled in from reference TRBV15 and TRBJ2-7, reads DAMVIQNPRYQVTQFGKPVTLSCSQTLNHNVMYWYQQKSSQAPKLLFHYYDKDFNNEADTPDNFQSRRPNTSFCFLDIRSPGLGDTAMYLCATSRGQGIDSYEQYFGPGTRLTVT.

The chain recombines TRBV9 with TRBJ2-1; TRBD2 aligns across 13 bases. Germline CDR1 and CDR2: SGDLS and YYNGEE. V shed 5 bases and J 4 bases; nucleotides not matched to a gene: 6. The CDR3 loop spans 16 amino acids. CDR3 sequence: CASSTRLAGGYNEQFF. The CDR3 region has the DNA TGTGCCAGCAGTACTCGACTAGCGGGAGGTTACAATGAGCAGTTCTTC.

The V and J genes are TRBV27 and TRBJ1-2; D is uncertain. The V end lost 1 base, the J end lost 6 bases, and 15 bases lay between the germline ends. The length of the CDR3 is 15 residues. The germline V gene encodes CDR1 MNHEY and CDR2 SMNVEV (reference sequence). CDR3 nucleotide sequence: TGTGCCAGCAGTTTATGGCGGGCAGCCCCCAATGGCTACACCTTC. Residues: CASSLWRAAPNGYTF.

The chain couples TRBV18 to TRBJ2-1, with a possible D match to TRBD2 (6 bases). Germline V gene lookup returns CDR1 KGHSH and CDR2 LQKENI. The CDR3 has 19 amino acids. Trimming left V 1 base short and J 5 bases short, with 24 bases between. The CDR3: CASSPLRELGLAWNNEQFF. CDR3 nucleotides: TGTGCCAGCTCACCACTACGCGAACTCGGTCTAGCGTGGAACAATGAGCAGTTCTTC.

The gene calls are TRBV2 and TRBJ2-2, with 14 bases that match TRBD2. CDR1 and CDR2 from the germline V gene are SNHLY and FYNNEI. The CDR3 length is 16 residues. The J segment lost 7 bases and the V segment lost 8 bases, leaving 9 bases of the junction unmatched. In DNA, the CDR3 is TGTGCCAGCGGGACGGGACTAGCGGGAGTGGTCGGGGAGCTGTTTTTT. Residues: CASGTGLAGVVGELFF.

CDR3 amino acids: CASSRHGTSGLLGQGGELFF. CDR3 nucleotide sequence: TGTGCCAGCTCGCGACACGGGACTAGCGGGTTACTGGGACAGGGCGGGGAGCTGTTTTTT. V usage is TRBV28 and J usage is TRBJ2-2; 12 nucleotides agree with TRBD2. Germline CDR1 MDHEN, CDR2 SYDVKM. CDR3 length: 20 residues. Trimming cost V 8 bases and J 7 bases; bases outside gene matches: 23.

About this clone itself: This sample includes further DNA sequences coding for the same CDR3. This sequence joins TRBV6-5 and TRBJ2-5; 7 nucleotides match TRBD2. V dropped 2 bases and J dropped 5; count of bases not matched to a gene: 5. Looked up from germline, CDR1 is MNHEY and CDR2 is SVGAGI. CDR3 length equals 14 residues. The CDR3 loop reads CASSYLAGVETQYF. In DNA, the CDR3 is TGTGCCAGCAGTTACCTTGCGGGAGTTGAGACCCAGTACTTC.

The gene calls are TRBV29-1 and TRBJ1-2, with unresolved D. The germline V gene has CDR1 SQVTM and CDR2 ANQGSEA. The V end lost 3 bases, the J end lost 14 bases, and 13 bases lay between the germline ends. The CDR3 length is 10 residues. CDR3: CSVDGQDGTF. Written as DNA, the CDR3 is TGCAGCGTTGATGGGCAGGATGGGACCTTC.

V gene TRBV7-2 combines with J gene TRBJ2-7; D call uncertain. Germline V lookup: CDR1 SGHTA, CDR2 FQGNSA. The CDR3 is made up of 13 amino acids. Between the trimmed V and J ends, which lost 2 bases and 3 bases, there was a span of 8 bases. The CDR3 reads CASSLTGDYEQYF. Written as DNA, the CDR3 is TGTGCCAGCAGCTTAACTGGGGACTACGAGCAGTACTTC.

This clone was counted a single time. The chain uses TRBV19 and TRBJ1-1; perhaps TRBD1 as D (5 bases). Looked up from germline, CDR1 is LNHDA and CDR2 is SQIVND (reference sequence). The V end was cut by 2 bases, the J end by 0 bases, with 10 bases between. The CDR3 totals 15 residues. The DNA of the CDR3 is TGTGCCAGTAGTATATGGGGGAGTTTGAACACTGAAGCTTTCTTT. Residues: CASSIWGSLNTEAFF.

The rearrangement joins TRBV7-7 to TRBJ2-3; unclear D gene. Deletions cut 4 bases from V and 1 base from J, with 6 bases between. The CDR3 covers 13 residues. Germline V lookup: CDR1 SSHAT, CDR2 FNYEAQ (reference sequence). For the CDR3, the DNA is TGTGCCAGCAGCTCCCTGGGCACAGATACGCAGTATTTT. Translation gives CASSSLGTDTQYF.